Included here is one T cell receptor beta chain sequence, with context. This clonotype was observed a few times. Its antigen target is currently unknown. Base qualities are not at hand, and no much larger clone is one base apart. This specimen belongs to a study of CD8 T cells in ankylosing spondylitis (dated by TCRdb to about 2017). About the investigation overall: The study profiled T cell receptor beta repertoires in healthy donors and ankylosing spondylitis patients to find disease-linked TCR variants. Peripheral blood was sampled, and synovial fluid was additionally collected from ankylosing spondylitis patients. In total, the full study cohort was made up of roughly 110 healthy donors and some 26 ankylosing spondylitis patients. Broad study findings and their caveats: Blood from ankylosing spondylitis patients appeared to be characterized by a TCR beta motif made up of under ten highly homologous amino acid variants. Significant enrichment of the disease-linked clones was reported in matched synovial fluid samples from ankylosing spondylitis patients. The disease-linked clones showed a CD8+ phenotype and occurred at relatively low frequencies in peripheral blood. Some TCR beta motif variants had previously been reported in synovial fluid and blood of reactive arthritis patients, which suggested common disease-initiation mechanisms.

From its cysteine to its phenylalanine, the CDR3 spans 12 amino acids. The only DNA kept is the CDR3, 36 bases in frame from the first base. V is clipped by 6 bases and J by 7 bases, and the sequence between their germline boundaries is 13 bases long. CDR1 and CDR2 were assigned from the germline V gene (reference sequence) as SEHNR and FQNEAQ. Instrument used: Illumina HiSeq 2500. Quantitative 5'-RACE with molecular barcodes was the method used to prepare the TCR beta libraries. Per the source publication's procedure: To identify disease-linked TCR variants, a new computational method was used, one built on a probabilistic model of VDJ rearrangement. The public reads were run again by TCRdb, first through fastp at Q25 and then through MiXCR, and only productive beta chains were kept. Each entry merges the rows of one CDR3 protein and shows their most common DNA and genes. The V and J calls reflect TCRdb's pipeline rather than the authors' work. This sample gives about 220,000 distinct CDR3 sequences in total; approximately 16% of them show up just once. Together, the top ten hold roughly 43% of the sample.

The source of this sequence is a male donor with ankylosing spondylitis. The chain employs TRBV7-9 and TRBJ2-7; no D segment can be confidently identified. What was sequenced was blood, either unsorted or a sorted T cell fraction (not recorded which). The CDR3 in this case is CASRPPGREQYF. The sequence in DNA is TGTGCCAGCAGACCGCCCGGTCGTGAGCAGTACTTC.